The present T cell receptor beta chain was sequenced within a study of monozygotic twins with inflammatory bowel disease. Study-wide findings and caveats: Different subtypes (of T cells) could not be told apart from one another. Sharing of clonotypes with others was lower in IBD patients than in healthy twins, and this was especially so with disease activity.

TCRdb re-called the 5' RACE reads; every CDR3 protein appears as one record, without DNA. The listing records under 150,000 distinct CDR3 sequences. CDR1 is DFQATT, CDR2 SNEGSKA, per germline (reference sequence). The CDR3 is 13 residues long. About this clonotype: The antigen remains undetermined.

The genes are TRBV20-1 and TRBJ2-7; with no DNA, the TCRdb D assignment of TRBD1 cannot be verified. This TCR was recovered from a human donor with ulcerative colitis or Crohn's disease, or a healthy co-twin of an affected twin (not recorded which). Material for sequencing was blood. The CDR3: CSARGQGDGEQYF.